The TCR beta chain under discussion was sequenced for a study of blood T cell repertoires in COVID-19. Overall study context: Samples came from the United States, Italy and Spain, spanning acute and convalescent COVID-19.

The table came from immunoSEQ multiplex PCR; TCRdb's copy has only in-frame clones and leaves some out. The sample lists 200,000 to 250,000 clones, almost 90% occurring once. The TCR sequence derives from a man between 18 and 35 years old with active or convalescent COVID-19. The sample taken for sequencing was peripheral blood.

This CDR3 is CASSLGLAGGTDTQYF. The CDR3 nucleotides read TGTGCCAGCAGCTTAGGACTAGCGGGAGGAACAGATACGCAGTATTTT. The V call is TRBV7-6, the J call TRBJ2-3; 13 nucleotides agree with TRBD2. Trimming removed 1 base from V and 3 bases from J; junction bases left unmatched: 1. Germline assignment: CDR1 SGHVS and CDR2 FNYEAQ. The CDR3 extends over 16 amino acids.